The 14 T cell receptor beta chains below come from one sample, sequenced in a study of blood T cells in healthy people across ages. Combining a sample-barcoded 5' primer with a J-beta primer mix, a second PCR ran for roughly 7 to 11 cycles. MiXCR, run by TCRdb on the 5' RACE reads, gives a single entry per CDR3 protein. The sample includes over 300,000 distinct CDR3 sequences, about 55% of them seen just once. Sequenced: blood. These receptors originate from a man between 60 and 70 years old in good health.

CDR3 sequence reads: CSARDRVDTQYF. The CDR3 DNA reads as TGCAGTGCTAGAGATCGAGTAGATACGCAGTATTTT. The rearrangement uses TRBV20-1 and TRBJ2-3, with D uncertain. This CDR3 comprises 12 residues. With 0 bases removed from V and 5 bases from J, the gap between germline ends came to 6 bases. Per germline, CDR1 DFQATT and CDR2 SNEGSKA (reference sequence).

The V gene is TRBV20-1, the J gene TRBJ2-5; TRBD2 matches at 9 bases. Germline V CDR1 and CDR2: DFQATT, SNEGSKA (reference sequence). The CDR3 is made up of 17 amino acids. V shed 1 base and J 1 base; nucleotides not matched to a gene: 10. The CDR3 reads CSARAPGLAGTQETQYF. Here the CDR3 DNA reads TGCAGTGCTAGAGCCCCAGGGCTAGCGGGAACCCAAGAGACCCAGTACTTC.

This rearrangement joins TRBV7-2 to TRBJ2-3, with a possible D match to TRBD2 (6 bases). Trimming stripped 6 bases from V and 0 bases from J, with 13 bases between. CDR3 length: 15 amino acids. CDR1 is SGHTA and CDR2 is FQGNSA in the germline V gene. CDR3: CASRQRAPSTDTQYF. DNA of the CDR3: TGTGCCAGCAGGCAGCGGGCTCCGAGCACAGATACGCAGTATTTT.

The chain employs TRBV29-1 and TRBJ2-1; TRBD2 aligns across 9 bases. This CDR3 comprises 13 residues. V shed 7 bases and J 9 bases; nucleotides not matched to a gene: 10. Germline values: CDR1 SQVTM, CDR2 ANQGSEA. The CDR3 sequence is CSGAALAGSEQFF. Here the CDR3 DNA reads TGCAGCGGTGCCGCCCTAGCGGGGAGTGAGCAGTTCTTC.

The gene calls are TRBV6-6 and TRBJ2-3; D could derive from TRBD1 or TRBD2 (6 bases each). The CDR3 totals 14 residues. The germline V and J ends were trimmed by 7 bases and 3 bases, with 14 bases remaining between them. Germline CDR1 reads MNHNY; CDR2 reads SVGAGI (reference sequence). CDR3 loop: CASKPRGETDTQYF. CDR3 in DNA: TGTGCCAGCAAACCAAGGGGGGAAACAGATACGCAGTATTTT.

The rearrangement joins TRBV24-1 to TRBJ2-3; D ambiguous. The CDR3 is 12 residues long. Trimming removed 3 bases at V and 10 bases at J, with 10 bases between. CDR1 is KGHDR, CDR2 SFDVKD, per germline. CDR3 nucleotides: TGTGCCACCAGTGATCAAAGGGAACCGCAGTATTTT. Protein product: CATSDQREPQYF.

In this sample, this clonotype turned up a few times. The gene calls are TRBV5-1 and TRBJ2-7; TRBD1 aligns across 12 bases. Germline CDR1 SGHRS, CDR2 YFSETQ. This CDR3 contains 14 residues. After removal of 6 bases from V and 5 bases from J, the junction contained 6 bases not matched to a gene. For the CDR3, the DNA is TGCGCCAGCACATCGGGACAGGGGGCCCACGAGCAGTACTTC. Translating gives CASTSGQGAHEQYF.

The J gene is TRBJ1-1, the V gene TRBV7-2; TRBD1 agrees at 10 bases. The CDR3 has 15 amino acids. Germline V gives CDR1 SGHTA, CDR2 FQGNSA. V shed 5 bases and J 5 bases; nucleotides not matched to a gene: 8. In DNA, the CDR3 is TGTGCCAGCAGCCTCTCGACAGGGGGCGCGACTGAAGCTTTCTTT. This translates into CASSLSTGGATEAFF.

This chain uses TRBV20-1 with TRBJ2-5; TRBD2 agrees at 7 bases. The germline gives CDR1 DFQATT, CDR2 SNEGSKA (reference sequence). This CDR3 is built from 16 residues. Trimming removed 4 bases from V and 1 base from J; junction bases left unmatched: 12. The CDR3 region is CSAIGGVGGPQETQYF. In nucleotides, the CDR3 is TGCAGTGCTATTGGGGGGGTAGGAGGGCCCCAAGAGACCCAGTACTTC.

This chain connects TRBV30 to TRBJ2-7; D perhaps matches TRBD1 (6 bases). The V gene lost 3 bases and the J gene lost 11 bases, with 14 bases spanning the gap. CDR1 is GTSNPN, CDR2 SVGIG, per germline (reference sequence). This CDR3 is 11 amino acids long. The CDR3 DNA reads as TGTGCCTGGAGACGGGGAGCAGGGGAGTACTTC. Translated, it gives CAWRRGAGEYF. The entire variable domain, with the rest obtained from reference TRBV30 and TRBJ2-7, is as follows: SQTIHQWPATLVQPVGSPLSLECTVEGTSNPNLYWYRQAAGRGLQLLFYSVGIGQISSEVPQNLSASRPQDRQFILSSKKLLLSDSGFYLCAWRRGAGEYFGPGTRLTVT.

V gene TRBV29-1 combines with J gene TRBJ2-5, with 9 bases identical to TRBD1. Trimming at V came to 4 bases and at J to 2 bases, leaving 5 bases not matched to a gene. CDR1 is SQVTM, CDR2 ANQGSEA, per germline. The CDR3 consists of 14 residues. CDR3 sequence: CSVGGDRAQETQYF. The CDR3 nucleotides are TGCAGCGTTGGTGGGGACAGGGCACAAGAGACCCAGTACTTC. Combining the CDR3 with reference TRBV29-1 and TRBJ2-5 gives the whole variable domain SAVISQKPSRDICQRGTSLTIQCQVDSQVTMMFWYRQQPGQSLTLIATANQGSEATYESGFVIDKFPISRPNLTFSTLTVSNMSPEDSSIYLCSVGGDRAQETQYFGPGTRLLVL.

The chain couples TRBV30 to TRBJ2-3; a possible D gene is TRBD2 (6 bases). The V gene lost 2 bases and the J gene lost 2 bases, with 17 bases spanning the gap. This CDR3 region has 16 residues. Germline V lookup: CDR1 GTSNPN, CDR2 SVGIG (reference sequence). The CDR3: CAWSLVLAGSTDTQYF. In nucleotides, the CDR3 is TGTGCCTGGAGTCTAGTACTAGCCGGATCCACAGATACGCAGTATTTT.

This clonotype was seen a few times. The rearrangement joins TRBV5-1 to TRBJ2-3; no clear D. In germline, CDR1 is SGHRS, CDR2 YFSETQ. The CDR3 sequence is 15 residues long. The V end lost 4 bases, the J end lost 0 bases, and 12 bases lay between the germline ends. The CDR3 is CASSPRTDSTDTQYF. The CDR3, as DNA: TGCGCCAGCAGCCCCAGGACCGATAGCACAGATACGCAGTATTTT.

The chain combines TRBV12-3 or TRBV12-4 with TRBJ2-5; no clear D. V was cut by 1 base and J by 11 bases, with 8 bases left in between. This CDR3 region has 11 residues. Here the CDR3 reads CASSLGTQQYF. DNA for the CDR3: TGTGCCAGCAGTTTAGGGACCCAGCAGTACTTC.